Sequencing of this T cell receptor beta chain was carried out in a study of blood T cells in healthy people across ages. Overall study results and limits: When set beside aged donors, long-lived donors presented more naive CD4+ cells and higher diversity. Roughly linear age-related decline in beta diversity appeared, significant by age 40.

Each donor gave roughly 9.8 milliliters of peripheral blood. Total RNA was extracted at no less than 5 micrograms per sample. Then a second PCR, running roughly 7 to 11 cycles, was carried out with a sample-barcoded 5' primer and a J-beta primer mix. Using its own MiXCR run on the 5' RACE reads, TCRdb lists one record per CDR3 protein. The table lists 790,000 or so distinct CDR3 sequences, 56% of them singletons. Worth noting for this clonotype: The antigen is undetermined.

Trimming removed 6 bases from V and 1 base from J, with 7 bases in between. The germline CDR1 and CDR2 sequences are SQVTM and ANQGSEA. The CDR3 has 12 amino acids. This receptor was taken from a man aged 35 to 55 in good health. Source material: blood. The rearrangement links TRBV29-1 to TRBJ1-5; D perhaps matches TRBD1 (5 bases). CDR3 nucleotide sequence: TGCAGCGTGTCAGGGAGCAATCAGCCCCAGCATTTT. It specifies CSVSGSNQPQHF.